This T cell receptor beta chain was identified during a study of molecular identifiers for immune sequencing clone quantification. The wider study: Replicate experiments divided RNA from approximately 22,000 or 94,000 naive CD8 cells into five parts and sequenced four.

Libraries of bulk TCR were made by previously described methods (with listed TCR primers). One entry per CDR3 protein results from TCRdb running MiXCR on the PCR reads. The data contain 400,000 to 600,000 distinct CDR3 sequences, around 21% of them seen just once; the ten biggest clones take up 0.65% to 0.95%. The table lists this clonotype with a few counts. V was trimmed by 4 bases and J by 2 bases, leaving 13 bases between them. This CDR3 contains 15 residues. Germline-derived CDR1 and CDR2 are MGHRA and YSYEKL. This sequence joins TRBV4-1 and TRBJ2-3, with D possibly called TRBD1 or TRBD2 (5 bases each). Sequencing used naive CD8+ T cells from blood, with Jurkat cell RNA spiked in. Described subset: FACS-sorted CD8+CD4-CCR7+CD45RA+ naive T cells. The TCR comes from a human donor in good health. Some libraries in this study had Jurkat cell RNA spiked in. The CDR3 region has the DNA TGCGCCAGCAGCCCCCGGGACGAAGACACAGATACGCAGTATTTT. Translated: CASSPRDEDTDTQYF.